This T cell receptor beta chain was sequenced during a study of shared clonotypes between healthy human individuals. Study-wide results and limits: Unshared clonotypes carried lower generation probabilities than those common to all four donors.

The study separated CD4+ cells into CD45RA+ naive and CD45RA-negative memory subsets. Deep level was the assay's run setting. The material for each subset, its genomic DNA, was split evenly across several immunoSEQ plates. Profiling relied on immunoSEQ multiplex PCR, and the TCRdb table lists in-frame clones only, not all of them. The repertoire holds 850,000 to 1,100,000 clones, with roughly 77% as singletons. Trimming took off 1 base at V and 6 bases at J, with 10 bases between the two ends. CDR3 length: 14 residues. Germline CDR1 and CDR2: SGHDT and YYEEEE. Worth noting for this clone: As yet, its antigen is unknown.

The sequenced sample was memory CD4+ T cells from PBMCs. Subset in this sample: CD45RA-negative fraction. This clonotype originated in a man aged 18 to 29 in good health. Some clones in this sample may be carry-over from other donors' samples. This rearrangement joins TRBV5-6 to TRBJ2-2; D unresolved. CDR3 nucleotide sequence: TGTGCCAGCAGCTTGCTGGAGATACCCGGGGAGCTGTTTTTT. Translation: CASSLLEIPGELFF.